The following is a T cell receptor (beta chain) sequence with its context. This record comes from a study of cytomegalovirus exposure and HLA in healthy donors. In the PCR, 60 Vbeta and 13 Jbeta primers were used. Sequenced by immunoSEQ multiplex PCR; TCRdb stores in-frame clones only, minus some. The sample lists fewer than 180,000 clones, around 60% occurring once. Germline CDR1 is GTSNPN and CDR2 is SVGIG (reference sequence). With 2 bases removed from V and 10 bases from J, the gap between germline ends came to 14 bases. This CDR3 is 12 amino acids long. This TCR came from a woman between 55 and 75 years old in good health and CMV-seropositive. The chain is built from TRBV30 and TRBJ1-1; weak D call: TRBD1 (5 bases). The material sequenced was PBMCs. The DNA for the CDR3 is TGTGCCTGGAGTCTCACAGGTGTTGTAGCTTTCTTT. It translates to CAWSLTGVVAFF.